The TCR beta chain under discussion was sequenced for a study of tumor and adjacent non-tumor tissue in lung cancer. On the study more broadly: Each sample yielded roughly 4.2 million productive TCRbeta reads on average.

Findings and caveats of the study: Compared with tumor, normal lung showed significantly lower TCR diversity. Patients with more diverse tumor TCRs had worse survival.

A modified ARM-PCR protocol with three rounds of nested PCR amplified TCRbeta. TCRdb ran MiXCR on the multiplex PCR reads and lists one entry per CDR3 protein. The sample includes about 110,000 distinct CDR3 sequences, around 82% seen only once; the top ten take 20% to 25%. Germline CDR1 and CDR2: ENHRY and SYGVKD. The CDR3 length is 13 residues. Trimming took 10 bases from V and 3 from J, leaving 13 bases between them. No cell sorting was done before RNA was extracted from the tissue. On this clonotype itself: Its antigen is not identified.

The rearrangement joins TRBV10-3 to TRBJ2-1; D is unclear. The clonotype comes from a man in his 70s with non-small cell lung cancer. The sequenced material came from lung tumor tissue. The DNA for the CDR3 is TGTGCCAGCCGGTACAGCTTCTACAATGAGCAGTTCTTC. Translated: CASRYSFYNEQFF.